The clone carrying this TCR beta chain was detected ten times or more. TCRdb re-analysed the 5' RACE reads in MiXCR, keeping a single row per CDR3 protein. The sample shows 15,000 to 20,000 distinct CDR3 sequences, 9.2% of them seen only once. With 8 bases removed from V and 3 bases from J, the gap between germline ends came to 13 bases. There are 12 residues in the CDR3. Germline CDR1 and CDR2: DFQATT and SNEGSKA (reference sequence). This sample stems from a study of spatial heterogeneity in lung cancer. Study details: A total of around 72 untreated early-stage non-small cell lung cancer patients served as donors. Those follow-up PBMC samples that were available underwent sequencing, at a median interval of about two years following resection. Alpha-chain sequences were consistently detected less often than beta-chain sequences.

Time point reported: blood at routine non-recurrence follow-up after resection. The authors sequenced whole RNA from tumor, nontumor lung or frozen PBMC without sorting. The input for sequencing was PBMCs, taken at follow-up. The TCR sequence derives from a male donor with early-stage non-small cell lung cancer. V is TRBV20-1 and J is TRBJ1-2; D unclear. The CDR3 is CSSSRVYYGYTF. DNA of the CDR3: TGCAGTTCTTCCCGGGTTTACTATGGCTACACCTTC.